One T cell receptor (beta chain) is described in this entry. Its antigen is currently unknown. Only United States sites treated participants with HIV. Survey level was the resolution at which the v3.0 immunoSEQ assay ran. Only in-frame clones appear in the TCRdb table, and some are missing; sequencing was by immunoSEQ multiplex PCR. The sample comprises roughly 29,000 clones, roughly 88% of which are singletons, and 8% to 9% rests with the top ten. The sample is drawn from a study of long-term antiretroviral therapy in people with HIV. The overall study: Specimens dating back about a decade before the 2015 immediate-ART recommendation are the oldest included. Study observations and caveats: An increase in diversity followed ART, yet levels stayed below transplant donor controls. Blood collection from about 2003 to 2018 possibly occurred under older ART regimens.

The CDR3 is 13 residues long. Between the trimmed V and J ends, which lost 7 bases and 8 bases, there was a span of 17 bases. Per germline, CDR1 LNHDA and CDR2 SQIVND (reference sequence). This receptor was obtained from a man aged 35-49 years with HIV. Sequences were derived from unsorted PBMCs, sampled 3 years after starting antiretroviral therapy. V usage is TRBV19 and J usage is TRBJ1-2, with D perhaps matching TRBD1 (5 bases). CDR3 region: CASTPTDRTGYTF. The CDR3 coding sequence is TGTGCCAGTACCCCGACCGACAGAACAGGCTACACCTTC.